One and the same sample provided the 9 T cell receptor beta chains below, sequenced in a study of Graves' ophthalmopathy and Graves' hyperthyroidism. Transcripts of RNA were the source for amplifying TCR beta CDR3 regions. HTBI-primed first-round RT-PCR preceded second-round multiplex PCR. Via MiXCR, TCRdb re-called the multiplex PCR reads, giving one row per CDR3 protein. The table has approximately 460,000 distinct CDR3 sequences, approximately 15% seen once. The material sequenced was blood. The receptors shown here come from a woman in her 30s with Graves' ophthalmopathy.

About this clonotype itself: A clone one base away is much larger, so this may be a read error. CDR3 in DNA: TGTGCCAACAGAGGTGGGGCCACCTACGAGCAGTACTTC. This sequence encodes CANRGGATYEQYF. The V gene is TRBV6-1, the J gene TRBJ2-7; a possible D gene is TRBD1 (5 bases). Germline CDR1 MNHNS, CDR2 SASEGT. V lost 10 bases to trimming and J lost 2 bases, with 15 bases between them. This CDR3 has 13 residues.

This clonotype was recorded many times. This chain uses TRBV11-2 with TRBJ2-7, with a tentative D call TRBD2 (6 bases). V lost 5 bases and J 4 bases, leaving 21 bases between the germline ends. The CDR3 is made up of 16 amino acids. Germline V lookup: CDR1 SGHAT, CDR2 FQNNGV. This chain's CDR3 is CASSPNQLALTYEQYF. CDR3 in DNA: TGTGCCAGCAGCCCCAACCAACTAGCTCTTACGTACGAGCAGTACTTC.

This clonotype was seen only a few times. With a much larger clone just one base away, this may be a read error. The V gene is TRBV4-1, the J gene TRBJ2-5; D remains unclear. Germline-derived CDR1 and CDR2 are MGHRA and YSYEKL. This CDR3 has 13 residues. CDR3 bases: TGCGCCAGCAGCCAAGGGCCCCAAGATACCCAGTACTTC. Its translation: CASSQGPQDTQYF.

This clonotype occurred many times. V usage is TRBV6-5 and J usage is TRBJ2-5; the match to TRBD1 covers 8 bases. V dropped 2 bases and J dropped 5; count of bases not matched to a gene: 10. The CDR3 runs to 16 residues. Germline loops: CDR1 MNHEY, CDR2 SVGAGI. In nucleotides, the CDR3 is TGTGCCAGCAGTTACGGGGGTGGACAGGGAGTTGAGACCCAGTACTTC. Translated, it gives CASSYGGGQGVETQYF.

This clonotype came up a few times. The CDR3 spells CASSQASGIYEQYF. In DNA, the CDR3 is TGTGCCAGCAGCCAAGCTAGCGGGATCTACGAGCAGTACTTC. The chain employs TRBV3-1 and TRBJ2-7; 9 bases align to TRBD2. Trimming cost V 1 base and J 3 bases; bases outside gene matches: 1. CDR3 length equals 14 residues. Germline CDR1 is LGHDT and CDR2 is YNNKEL (reference sequence).

Many counts were recorded for this clonotype. The genes are TRBV27 and TRBJ2-2; 8 bases match TRBD1. Germline CDR1 MNHEY, CDR2 SMNVEV (reference sequence). CDR3 length: 15 amino acids. V lost 5 bases and J lost 3; bases outside the gene matches: 5. Written as DNA, the CDR3 is TGTGCCAGCAGTACCGGGACAGGCTACACCGGGGAGCTGTTTTTT. Translated: CASSTGTGYTGELFF.

This clonotype was recorded many times. The chain links TRBV12-5 to TRBJ1-2, with TRBD1 identical over 9 bases. Germline V lookup: CDR1 LGHNT, CDR2 FRNRAP. V shed 8 bases, J shed 5 bases, and the junction held 12 bases outside the gene matches. The CDR3 has 15 residues. CDR3 amino acids: CASSSPGTGKYGYTF. The CDR3 nucleotides are TGTGCTAGTAGCAGCCCCGGGACAGGGAAGTATGGCTACACCTTC.

This clonotype was counted between two and nine times. This may come from a read error, since a much larger clone is one base off. The chain joins TRBV19 to TRBJ2-7; TRBD2 agrees at 9 bases. V lost 5 bases to trimming and J lost 5 bases; unmatched junction nucleotides: 10. Germline V gene lookup returns CDR1 LNHDA and CDR2 SQIVND (reference sequence). CDR3 size: 15 residues. CDR3 sequence: CASSALAGDTHEQYF. For the CDR3, the DNA is TGTGCCAGTAGTGCCTTAGCGGGAGATACCCACGAGCAGTACTTC.

This clonotype was seen many times. The chain employs TRBV11-2 and TRBJ2-7; 10 bases fit TRBD1. The germline gives CDR1 SGHAT, CDR2 FQNNGV. The CDR3 length is 15 residues. The V and J ends lost 4 bases and 0 bases, in that order; junction bases with no gene match: 3. In DNA form, the CDR3 reads TGTGCCAGCAGCTCGGGACAGGGGTTCTCCTACGAGCAGTACTTC. As protein: CASSSGQGFSYEQYF.